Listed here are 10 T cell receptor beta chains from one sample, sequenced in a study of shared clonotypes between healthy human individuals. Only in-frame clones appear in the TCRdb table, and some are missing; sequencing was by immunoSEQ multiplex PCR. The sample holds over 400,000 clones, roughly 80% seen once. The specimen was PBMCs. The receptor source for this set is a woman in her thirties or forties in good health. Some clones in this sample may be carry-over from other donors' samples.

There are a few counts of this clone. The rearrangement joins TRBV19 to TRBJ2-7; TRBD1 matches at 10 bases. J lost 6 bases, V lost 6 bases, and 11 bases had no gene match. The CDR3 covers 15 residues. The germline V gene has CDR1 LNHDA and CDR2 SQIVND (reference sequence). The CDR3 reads CASRQLDRDRGEQYF. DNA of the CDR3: TGTGCCAGTAGACAGCTCGACCGGGACAGGGGCGAGCAGTACTTC. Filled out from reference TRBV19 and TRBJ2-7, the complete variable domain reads DGGITQSPKYLFRKEGQNVTLSCEQNLNHDAMYWYRQDPGQGLRLIYYSQIVNDFQKGDIAEGYSVSREKKESFPLTVTSAQKNPTAFYLCASRQLDRDRGEQYFGPGTRLTVT.

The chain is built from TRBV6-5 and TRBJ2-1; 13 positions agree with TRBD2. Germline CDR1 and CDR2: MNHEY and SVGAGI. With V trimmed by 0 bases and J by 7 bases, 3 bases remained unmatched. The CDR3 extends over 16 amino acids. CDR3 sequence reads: CASSYSRTSGSNEQFF. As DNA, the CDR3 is TGTGCCAGCAGTTACTCCCGGACTAGCGGGAGTAATGAGCAGTTCTTC.

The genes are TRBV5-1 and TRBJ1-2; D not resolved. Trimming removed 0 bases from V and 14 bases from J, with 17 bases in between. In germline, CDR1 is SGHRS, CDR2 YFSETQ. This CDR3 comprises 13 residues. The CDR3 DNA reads TGCGCCAGCAGCTTGGAGGTCGAGGACTGGAGGACCTTC. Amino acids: CASSLEVEDWRTF.

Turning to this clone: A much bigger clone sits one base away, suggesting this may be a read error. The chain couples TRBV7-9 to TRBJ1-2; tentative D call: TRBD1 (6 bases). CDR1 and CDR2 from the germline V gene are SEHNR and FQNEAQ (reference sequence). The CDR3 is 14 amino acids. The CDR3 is CASSQDRSNYSYTF. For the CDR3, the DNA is TGCGCCAGCAGCCAAGACAGGAGTAACTATAGCTACACCTTC.

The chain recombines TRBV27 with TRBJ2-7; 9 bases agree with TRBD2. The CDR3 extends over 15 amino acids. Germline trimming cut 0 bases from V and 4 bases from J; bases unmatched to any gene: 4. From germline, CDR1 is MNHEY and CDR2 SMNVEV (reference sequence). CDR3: CASSLSSGRGYEQYF. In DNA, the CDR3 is TGTGCCAGCAGTTTATCTAGCGGGAGAGGGTACGAGCAGTACTTC.

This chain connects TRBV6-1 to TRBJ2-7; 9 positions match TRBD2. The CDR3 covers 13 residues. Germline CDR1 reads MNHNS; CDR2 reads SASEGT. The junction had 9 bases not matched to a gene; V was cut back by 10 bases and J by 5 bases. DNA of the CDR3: TGTGCCATCAGGGATAGCGGGAGAGACGAGCAGTACTTC. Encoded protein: CAIRDSGRDEQYF.

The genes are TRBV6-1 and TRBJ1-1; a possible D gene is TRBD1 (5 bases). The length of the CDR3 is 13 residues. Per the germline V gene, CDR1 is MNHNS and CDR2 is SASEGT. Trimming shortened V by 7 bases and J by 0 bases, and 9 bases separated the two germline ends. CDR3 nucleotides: TGTGCCAGCACGGGGACTTTGAACACTGAAGCTTTCTTT. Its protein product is CASTGTLNTEAFF.

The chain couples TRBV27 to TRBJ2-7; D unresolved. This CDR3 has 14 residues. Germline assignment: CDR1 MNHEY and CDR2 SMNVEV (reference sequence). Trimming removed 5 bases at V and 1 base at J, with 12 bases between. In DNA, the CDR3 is TGTGCCAGCAGTGCCCGGGCCGGATCCTACGAGCAGTACTTC. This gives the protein CASSARAGSYEQYF.

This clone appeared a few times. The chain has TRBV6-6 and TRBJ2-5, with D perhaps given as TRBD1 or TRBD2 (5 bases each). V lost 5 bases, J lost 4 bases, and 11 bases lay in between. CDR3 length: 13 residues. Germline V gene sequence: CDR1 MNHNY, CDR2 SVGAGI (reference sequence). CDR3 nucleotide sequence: TGTGCCAGCAGTAGGGGAGTGGGAGAGACCCAGTACTTC. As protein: CASSRGVGETQYF.

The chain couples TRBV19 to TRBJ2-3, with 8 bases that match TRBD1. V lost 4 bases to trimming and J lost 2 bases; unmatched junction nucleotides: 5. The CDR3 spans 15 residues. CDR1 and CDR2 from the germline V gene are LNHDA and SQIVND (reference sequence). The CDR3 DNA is TGTGCCAGTAGTAGCGGACAGGGAGACACAGATACGCAGTATTTT. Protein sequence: CASSSGQGDTDTQYF. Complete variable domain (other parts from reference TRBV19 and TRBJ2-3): DGGITQSPKYLFRKEGQNVTLSCEQNLNHDAMYWYRQDPGQGLRLIYYSQIVNDFQKGDIAEGYSVSREKKESFPLTVTSAQKNPTAFYLCASSSGQGDTDTQYFGPGTRLTVL.